One and the same sample provided the 30 T cell receptor beta chains below, sequenced in a study of T-cell memory formation after mild COVID-19. TCRdb re-analysed the 5' RACE reads in MiXCR, keeping a single row per CDR3 protein. The sample records about half a million distinct CDR3 sequences, about 18% being singletons. Sequences were obtained from PBMCs or a T cell subset sorted from them (not recorded which). These receptors all stem from an adult woman who had mild COVID-19 (a few samples of this study predate the infection). Cell type and time point are not known.

Details on this clonotype: A much larger clonotype is one base distant, so this may be a read error. The chain employs TRBV7-3 and TRBJ2-2; D not resolved. The CDR3 sequence is 13 residues long. V shed 1 base and J shed 4 bases, with 4 bases lying between them. Germline V lookup: CDR1 SGHTA, CDR2 FQGTGA. Here the CDR3 reads CASSLNPTGELFF. For the CDR3, the DNA is TGTGCCAGCAGCTTAAACCCCACCGGGGAGCTGTTTTTT.

The chain employs TRBV12-3 or TRBV12-4 and TRBJ2-7; 10 bases are shared with TRBD1. The CDR3 length is 14 residues. The trim removed 3 bases at V and 5 bases at J, leaving 4 bases unmatched. The CDR3 nucleotides are TGTGCCAGCAGTTTTACCGGGACAGGGGACGAGCAGTACTTC. It yields the protein CASSFTGTGDEQYF.

This clonotype was observed a few times. The chain carries TRBV5-1 and TRBJ2-1, with D perhaps TRBD1 or TRBD2 (5 bases each). Trimming stripped 4 bases from V and 8 bases from J, with 25 bases between. CDR1 and CDR2 from the germline V gene are SGHRS and YFSETQ. The CDR3 length is 17 residues. CDR3 in DNA: TGCGCCAGCAGCGTACCACTAGGGCAGGGAATTAAGGATGAGCAGTTCTTC. As protein: CASSVPLGQGIKDEQFF.

This clonotype occurred many times. This chain uses TRBV20-1 with TRBJ1-2, with 8 positions matching TRBD1. The CDR3 runs to 15 residues. J lost 0 bases, V lost 5 bases, and 8 bases had no gene match. In germline, CDR1 is DFQATT, CDR2 SNEGSKA (reference sequence). CDR3 DNA sequence: TGCAGTGCTTCAGGGGGCGCGATCGCTAACTATGGCTACACCTTC. Its protein is CSASGGAIANYGYTF.

This clonotype was seen a few times. The chain recombines TRBV24-1 with TRBJ1-5, with D perhaps matching TRBD1 (6 bases). The CDR3 contains 16 residues. V was cut by 4 bases and J by 5 bases, with 17 bases left in between. Germline CDR1 is KGHDR and CDR2 is SFDVKD. CDR3 sequence: CATSEGAKDMDQPQHF. CDR3 in DNA: TGTGCCACCAGTGAGGGGGCAAAGGATATGGATCAGCCCCAGCATTTT.

V usage is TRBV4-1 and J usage is TRBJ2-1; 11 bases map to TRBD2. The germline CDR1 and CDR2 sequences are MGHRA and YSYEKL. With 4 bases clipped from V and 10 bases from J, the junction kept 6 bases outside the gene matches. The CDR3 extends over 14 amino acids. The CDR3 DNA follows: TGCGCCAGCAGCCCACTAGCGGGGGTGAGGGAGCAGTTCTTC. Encoded protein: CASSPLAGVREQFF.

This clonotype was counted ten times or more. This chain uses TRBV12-3 or TRBV12-4 with TRBJ1-6, with a weak D call TRBD1 (6 bases). Trimming pared 3 bases from V and 7 bases from J, leaving 13 bases between. The CDR3 sequence is 15 residues long. CDR3 in amino acids: CASSLNRAGNSPLHF. The CDR3 nucleotides read TGTGCCAGCAGTTTGAACAGGGCCGGGAATTCACCCCTCCACTTT.

This clonotype has at least ten counts. The CDR3 nucleotides read TGTGCCAGCAGCCAAGGCTCCGGGACAGCCCCCGGGGAGCTGTTTTTT. It translates to CASSQGSGTAPGELFF. This rearrangement joins TRBV3-1 to TRBJ2-2, with 7 bases that match TRBD1. In germline, CDR1 is LGHDT, CDR2 YNNKEL (reference sequence). J was trimmed by 6 bases and V by 1 base; bases with no gene match: 8. The CDR3 runs 16 residues.

This clonotype turned up a few times. This chain links TRBV6-5 with TRBJ2-1; 11 bases map to TRBD1. CDR1 MNHEY and CDR2 SVGAGI come from the germline V gene. J lost 12 bases, V lost 8 bases, and 6 bases had no gene match. The CDR3 has 12 amino acids. CDR3 bases: TGTGCCAGCCGGCGGGGACAGGGGGTGCAGTTCTTC. Its protein product is CASRRGQGVQFF.

V usage is TRBV11-1 and J usage is TRBJ2-1; D is uncertain. V dropped 6 bases and J dropped 5 bases, with 8 bases sitting between them. CDR3 length: 12 amino acids. Germline CDR1 is SGHAT and CDR2 is FQDESV (reference sequence). CDR3 loop: CASSPHDNEQFF. In DNA, the CDR3 is TGTGCCAGCAGTCCTCACGACAATGAGCAGTTCTTC.

The chain uses TRBV5-1 and TRBJ2-5; D unclear. This CDR3 contains 14 residues. V gave up 1 base and J gave up 4 bases, with 11 bases separating them. Germline lookup yields CDR1 SGHRS and CDR2 YFSETQ. The CDR3 sequence is CASSLTRPGETQYF. The DNA of the CDR3 is TGCGCCAGCAGCTTGACTCGACCGGGAGAGACCCAGTACTTC.

The chain links TRBV7-3 to TRBJ1-1; 7 bases match TRBD1. V lost 1 base and J lost 8; bases outside the gene matches: 10. CDR1 is SGHTA and CDR2 is FQGTGA in the germline V gene. The CDR3 length is 15 residues. The CDR3: CASSLRGVGQYEAFF. Written as DNA, the CDR3 is TGTGCCAGCAGCTTAAGAGGAGTGGGACAGTACGAAGCTTTCTTT.

J is TRBJ2-4 and V is TRBV28, with TRBD2 matching 12 bases. Germline-derived CDR1 and CDR2 are MDHEN and SYDVKM. This CDR3 comprises 15 residues. V lost 6 bases and J lost 8; bases outside the gene matches: 8. In DNA, the CDR3 is TGTGCCAGCAGCCCAGCCCTAGCGGGAGGGGACATTCAGTACTTC. Its protein product is CASSPALAGGDIQYF.

This clonotype occurred many times. V gene TRBV11-2 combines with J gene TRBJ2-1; the match to TRBD2 covers 13 bases. Per germline, CDR1 SGHAT and CDR2 FQNNGV. The CDR3 is 13 amino acids. V lost 3 bases, J lost 10 bases, and 0 bases stayed unmatched. The CDR3 DNA reads TGTGCCAGCAGCTTGGGACTAGCGGGAGAGCAGTTCTTC. This translates into CASSLGLAGEQFF. The full variable domain, rest sourced from reference TRBV11-2 and TRBJ2-1, is EAGVAQSPRYKIIEKRQSVAFWCNPISGHATLYWYQQILGQGPKLLIQFQNNGVVDDSQLPKDRFSAERLKGVDSTLKIQPAKLEDSAVYLCASSLGLAGEQFFGPGTRLTVL.

V is TRBV19 and J is TRBJ1-6; TRBD1 is a possible D gene (5 bases). The CDR3 runs 16 residues. V lost 7 bases, J lost 6 bases, and 19 bases lay in between. Germline V gives CDR1 LNHDA, CDR2 SQIVND (reference sequence). This CDR3 reads CASTPGPIGGNSPLHF. Written as DNA, the CDR3 is TGTGCCAGTACTCCGGGACCTATCGGCGGTAATTCACCCCTCCACTTT. The full variable domain, in which reference TRBV19 and TRBJ1-6 provide the parts outside the CDR3, is DGGITQSPKYLFRKEGQNVTLSCEQNLNHDAMYWYRQDPGQGLRLIYYSQIVNDFQKGDIAEGYSVSREKKESFPLTVTSAQKNPTAFYLCASTPGPIGGNSPLHFGNGTRLTVT.

The rearrangement links TRBV6-5 to TRBJ1-1; D is ambiguous. V lost 2 bases and J 2 bases, leaving 6 bases between the germline ends. CDR1 and CDR2 from the germline V gene are MNHEY and SVGAGI. This CDR3 has 13 residues. The CDR3 loop reads CASSYLLNTEAFF. For the CDR3, the DNA is TGTGCCAGCAGTTACCTCCTCAACACTGAAGCTTTCTTT.

V gene TRBV7-8 combines with J gene TRBJ1-5; the D gene is possibly TRBD1 (6 bases). CDR3 length equals 15 residues. CDR1 is SGHVS, CDR2 FQNEAQ, per germline. With 4 bases removed from V and 9 bases from J, the gap between germline ends came to 19 bases. CDR3 bases: TGTGCCAGCAGCTCCAGACAGGCCCTCAACATGCCCCAGCATTTT. Translation: CASSSRQALNMPQHF. The full variable domain, its missing parts supplied by reference TRBV7-8 and TRBJ1-5, is GAGVSQSPRYKVAKRGQDVALRCDPISGHVSLFWYQQALGQGPEFLTYFQNEAQLDKSGLPSDRFFAERPEGSVSTLKIQRTQQEDSAVYLCASSSRQALNMPQHFGDGTRLSIL.

V gene TRBV6-5 combines with J gene TRBJ2-7, with 8 bases aligning to TRBD1. Germline CDR1 reads MNHEY; CDR2 reads SVGAGI. The CDR3 extends over 16 amino acids. Losses at the gene ends were 6 bases for V and 0 bases for J; bases not matched to a gene: 10. CDR3 protein: CASRLRGTGSSYEQYF. The CDR3 coding sequence is TGTGCCAGCAGACTCAGAGGGACAGGATCCTCCTACGAGCAGTACTTC.

A few counts support this clonotype. The rearrangement links TRBV4-3 to TRBJ1-1; 8 nucleotides align to TRBD1. The CDR3 runs 17 residues. V lost 0 bases and J lost 1; bases outside the gene matches: 7. Germline CDR1 LGHNA, CDR2 YSLEER. CDR3 bases: TGCGCCAGCAGCCAAGAGTTCCCGGGACAGGAGAACACTGAAGCTTTCTTT. It is translated as CASSQEFPGQENTEAFF.

The chain links TRBV4-3 to TRBJ2-1, with D perhaps TRBD1 or TRBD2 (5 bases each). In germline, CDR1 is LGHNA, CDR2 YSLEER. Trimming removed 0 bases from V and 13 bases from J, with 22 bases in between. This CDR3 has 16 amino acids. The CDR3 nucleotides read TGCGCCAGCAGCCAAGATGGGGGTTTTCCACCTACACGACAGTTCTTC. This sequence encodes CASSQDGGFPPTRQFF.

This clonotype has a handful of counts. The chain has TRBV29-1 and TRBJ2-5; D not certain. CDR3 size: 15 residues. The germline gives CDR1 SQVTM, CDR2 ANQGSEA. Trimming removed 2 bases at V and 2 bases at J, with 15 bases between. The CDR3 loop is CSVEYRHSAQETQYF. The CDR3 DNA reads as TGCAGCGTTGAATATCGACACTCCGCGCAAGAGACCCAGTACTTC.

The gene calls are TRBV7-3 and TRBJ2-1; 8 nucleotides line up with TRBD2. After removal of 5 bases from V and 8 bases from J, the junction contained 8 bases not matched to a gene. The CDR3 totals 14 residues. CDR1 and CDR2 (germline): SGHTA, FQGTGA. The CDR3 DNA is TGTGCCAGCAGCCCGTCAGCGGGGGTATATGAGCAGTTCTTC. Its protein is CASSPSAGVYEQFF.

V gene TRBV29-1 combines with J gene TRBJ1-5; perhaps TRBD1 as D (5 bases). CDR1 is SQVTM and CDR2 is ANQGSEA in the germline V gene. The CDR3 has 12 residues. V dropped 7 bases and J dropped 4 bases, with 11 bases sitting between them. CDR3 region: CSAGEGNQPQHF. The CDR3 DNA reads as TGCAGCGCCGGGGAGGGGAATCAGCCCCAGCATTTT.

The chain combines TRBV25-1 with TRBJ1-2, with D tentatively TRBD1 (5 bases). The length of the CDR3 is 14 residues. Trimming took 2 bases from V and 4 from J, leaving 11 bases between them. Germline CDR1 reads MGHDK; CDR2 reads SYGVNS. CDR3 loop: CASSEGTSGYGYTF. In nucleotides, the CDR3 is TGTGCCAGCAGTGAAGGGACTTCAGGCTATGGCTACACCTTC.

This clonotype was detected a few times. This rearrangement joins TRBV7-9 to TRBJ1-1; 8 bases fit TRBD1. Germline V lookup: CDR1 SEHNR, CDR2 FQNEAQ (reference sequence). CDR3 length equals 15 residues. V lost 4 bases to trimming and J lost 2 bases; unmatched junction nucleotides: 6. CDR3 residues: CASSWTDRDNTEAFF. The DNA of the CDR3 is TGTGCCAGCAGCTGGACGGACAGGGACAACACTGAAGCTTTCTTT.

This clonotype was detected a few times. This chain links TRBV20-1 with TRBJ1-1; 7 nucleotides agree with TRBD1. V gave up 6 bases and J gave up 2 bases; unmatched junction bases: 12. Germline V CDR1 and CDR2: DFQATT, SNEGSKA (reference sequence). CDR3 size: 15 residues. In DNA form, the CDR3 reads TGCAGTGCCCCAAACCCCGGGACAGTTAACACTGAAGCTTTCTTT. Translating gives CSAPNPGTVNTEAFF.

The chain links TRBV6-6 to TRBJ1-5, with a tentative D call TRBD1 (6 bases). Trimming took off 6 bases at V and 0 bases at J, with 15 bases between the two ends. CDR1 is MNHNY and CDR2 is SVGAGI in the germline V gene (reference sequence). This CDR3 is 16 amino acids long. CDR3 sequence reads: CASRIQGIYSNQPQHF. The CDR3 DNA reads TGTGCCAGCAGAATACAGGGAATATATAGCAATCAGCCCCAGCATTTT.

The chain recombines TRBV30 with TRBJ2-7; D perhaps matches TRBD1 (6 bases). The germline gives CDR1 GTSNPN, CDR2 SVGIG (reference sequence). Trimming took 4 bases from V and 2 from J, leaving 12 bases between them. The CDR3 extends over 13 amino acids. The CDR3 DNA follows: TGTGCCTGGATCGACAGGACGACCTACGAGCAGTACTTC. Its protein product is CAWIDRTTYEQYF.

This clonotype was seen a handful of times. The DNA for the CDR3 is TGTGCCAGCAGCTTTCAGTGGAAAGCGACCCAGTACTTC. This gives the protein CASSFQWKATQYF. The chain couples TRBV7-8 to TRBJ2-5; no firm D call. Germline CDR1 is SGHVS and CDR2 is FQNEAQ. The length of the CDR3 is 13 residues. Trimming cost V 3 bases and J 7 bases, with 12 bases left between them.

The chain has TRBV9 and TRBJ1-4, with D possibly matching TRBD1 (6 bases). This CDR3 spans 13 amino acids. The germline V gene has CDR1 SGDLS and CDR2 YYNGEE. Trimming shortened V by 0 bases and J by 10 bases, and 10 bases separated the two germline ends. CDR3 sequence reads: CASSVEGHGKLFF. CDR3 in DNA: TGTGCCAGCAGCGTAGAGGGACATGGAAAACTGTTTTTT.